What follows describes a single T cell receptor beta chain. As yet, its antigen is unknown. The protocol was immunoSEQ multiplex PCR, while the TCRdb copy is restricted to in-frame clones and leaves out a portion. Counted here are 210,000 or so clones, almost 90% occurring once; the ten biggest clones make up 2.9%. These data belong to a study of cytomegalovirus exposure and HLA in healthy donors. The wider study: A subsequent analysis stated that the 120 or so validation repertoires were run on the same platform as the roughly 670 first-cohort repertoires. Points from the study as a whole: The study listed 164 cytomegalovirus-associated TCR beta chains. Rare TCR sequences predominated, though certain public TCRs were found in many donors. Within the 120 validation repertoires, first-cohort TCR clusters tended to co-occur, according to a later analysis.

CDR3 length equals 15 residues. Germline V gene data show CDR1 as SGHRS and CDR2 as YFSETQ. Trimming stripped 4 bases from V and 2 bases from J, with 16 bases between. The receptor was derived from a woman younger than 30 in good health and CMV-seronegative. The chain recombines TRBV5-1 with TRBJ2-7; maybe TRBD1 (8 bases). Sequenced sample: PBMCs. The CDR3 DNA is TGCGCCAGCAGCCAGGGACAGGCGGGGGCCTACGAGCAGTACTTC. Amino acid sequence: CASSQGQAGAYEQYF.